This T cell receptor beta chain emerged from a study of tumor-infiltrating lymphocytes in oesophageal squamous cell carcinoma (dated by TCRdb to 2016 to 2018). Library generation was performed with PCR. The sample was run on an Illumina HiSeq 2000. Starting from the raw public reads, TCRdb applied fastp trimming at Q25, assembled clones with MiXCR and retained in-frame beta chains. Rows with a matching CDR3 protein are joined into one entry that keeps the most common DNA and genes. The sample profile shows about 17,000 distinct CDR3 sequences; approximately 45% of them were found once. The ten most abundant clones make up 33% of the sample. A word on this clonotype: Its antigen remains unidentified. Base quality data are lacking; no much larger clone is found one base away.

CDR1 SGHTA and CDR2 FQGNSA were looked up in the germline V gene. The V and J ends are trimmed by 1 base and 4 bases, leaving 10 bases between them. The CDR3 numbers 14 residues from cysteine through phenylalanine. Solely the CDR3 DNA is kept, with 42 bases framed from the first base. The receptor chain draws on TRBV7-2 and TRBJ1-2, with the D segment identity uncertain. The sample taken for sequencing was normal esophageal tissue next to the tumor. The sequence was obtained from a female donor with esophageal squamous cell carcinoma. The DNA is TGTGCCAGCAGCTTAGGAGTGGGCATCTATGGCTACACCTTC. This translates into CASSLGVGIYGYTF. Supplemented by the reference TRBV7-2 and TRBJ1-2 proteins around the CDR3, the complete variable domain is GAGVSQSPSNKVTEKGKDVELRCDPISGHTALYWYRQSLGQGLEFLIYFQGNSAPDKSGLPSDRFSAERTGGSVSTLTIQRTQQEDSAVYLCASSLGVGIYGYTFGSGTRLTVV.